The 3 T cell receptor beta chains listed next were all sequenced from one sample in a study of STAT5B mutations in CD4+ large granular lymphocyte leukemia. TCRdb keeps only in-frame clones here, not all; method: immunoSEQ multiplex PCR. The profile shows nearly 45,000 clones, approximately 83% of them singletons. Sequencing used CD4+ T cells from blood buffy coats. The source of these receptors is a human donor in good health.

The chain uses TRBV19 and TRBJ1-3; maybe TRBD1 (5 bases). This CDR3 spans 13 amino acids. Trimming left V 4 bases short and J 10 bases short, with 14 bases between. Germline loops: CDR1 LNHDA, CDR2 SQIVND (reference sequence). The CDR3 spells CASSRDRRGTIYF. In nucleotides, the CDR3 is TGTGCCAGTAGTAGGGACCGCCGCGGAACCATATATTTT.

This chain uses TRBV25-1 with TRBJ2-2; 10 bases line up with TRBD2. This CDR3 comprises 18 residues. CDR1 is MGHDK, CDR2 SYGVNS, per germline. The V segment lost 4 bases and the J segment 1 base; nucleotides outside the gene matches: 9. This CDR3 is CASSAHFGLAENTGELFF. In nucleotides, the CDR3 is TGTGCCAGCAGTGCTCATTTCGGACTAGCGGAGAACACCGGGGAGCTGTTTTTT. Together with reference TRBV25-1 and TRBJ2-2, the CDR3 gives the full variable domain: EADIYQTPRYLVIGTGKKITLECSQTMGHDKMYWYQQDPGMELHLIHYSYGVNSTEKGDLSSESTVSRIRTEHFPLTLESARPSHTSQYLCASSAHFGLAENTGELFFGEGSRLTVL.

V usage is TRBV7-8 and J usage is TRBJ2-1, with 8 bases fitting TRBD2. This CDR3 comprises 16 residues. Germline loops: CDR1 SGHVS, CDR2 FQNEAQ. The V and J ends lost 2 bases and 5 bases, in that order; junction bases with no gene match: 8. The CDR3 loop reads CASSLLRGRTHNEQFF. CDR3 nucleotide sequence: TGTGCCAGCAGCTTACTCCGCGGGAGGACCCACAATGAGCAGTTCTTC.